These 5 T cell receptor beta chains were sequenced from one sample in a study of T cells after yellow fever vaccination (dated by TCRdb to 2018 to 2020). The treatment or condition label, as the study defines it: live attenuated yellow fever vaccine strain. The library was generated by 5' RACE. The sample was run on an Illumina NovaSeq 6000. In TCRdb, the public reads were trimmed at Q25 with fastp and aligned with MiXCR, with productive beta chains retained. All rows with the same CDR3 protein become a single entry with the most common DNA and genes. This sample gives hundreds of thousands of distinct CDR3 sequences in total; about 17% of them show up just once. Of the sample, 15% to 20% falls within the top ten clones. Sequencing was performed on PBMCs, taken before the yellow fever booster vaccination. The receptors here all came from a man in his late teens or twenties who received the YFV17D yellow fever vaccine.

V usage is TRBV25-1 and J usage is TRBJ1-4, with D perhaps matching TRBD1 (5 bases). V dropped 6 bases and J dropped 3 bases, with 20 bases sitting between them. This CDR3 is built from 17 residues. Germline V gene sequence: CDR1 MGHDK, CDR2 SYGVNS. The CDR3 DNA follows: TGTGCCAGCAGACCTCAAGTAAACGGGGGGGCTAATGAAAAACTGTTTTTT. Residues: CASRPQVNGGANEKLFF.

To note about this clonotype: One junction end does not reproduce the germline sequence, and a read error may be involved. The chain is built from TRBV6-5 and TRBJ2-5; weak D call: TRBD1 (6 bases). Germline CDR1 reads MNHEY; CDR2 reads SVGAGI. The CDR3 length is 16 residues. As DNA, the CDR3 is TGTCCCAGCAGTTATGGGGGCCTTATCGGCCAAGAGACCAAGTACTTC. The encoded protein is CPSSYGGLIGQETKYF.

This clonotype was seen a few times. This sequence joins TRBV12-3 or TRBV12-4 and TRBJ2-2; 9 nucleotides agree with TRBD2. CDR3 length: 16 amino acids. With V trimmed by 2 bases and J by 7 bases, 8 bases remained unmatched. Written as DNA, the CDR3 is TGTGCCAGCAGTTTACAGGGACTAGCAAATGGCGGGGAGCTGTTTTTT. Protein: CASSLQGLANGGELFF.

This chain uses TRBV20-1 with TRBJ2-7; 7 bases match TRBD2. Germline V gives CDR1 DFQATT, CDR2 SNEGSKA (reference sequence). There are 16 residues in the CDR3. Germline trimming cut 2 bases from V and 6 bases from J; bases unmatched to any gene: 16. The CDR3 region is CSARKSASGQFSEQYF. In nucleotides, the CDR3 is TGCAGTGCTAGAAAGTCGGCTAGCGGTCAGTTTTCCGAGCAGTACTTC.

This clonotype was counted only a few times. V gene TRBV5-6 combines with J gene TRBJ1-1; D unclear. This CDR3 is built from 14 residues. Trimming removed 1 base at V and 7 bases at J, with 14 bases between. The germline gives CDR1 SGHDT, CDR2 YYEEEE. Here the CDR3 reads CASSLIWTYGEAFF. In DNA, the CDR3 is TGTGCCAGCAGCTTGATTTGGACCTACGGTGAAGCTTTCTTT.